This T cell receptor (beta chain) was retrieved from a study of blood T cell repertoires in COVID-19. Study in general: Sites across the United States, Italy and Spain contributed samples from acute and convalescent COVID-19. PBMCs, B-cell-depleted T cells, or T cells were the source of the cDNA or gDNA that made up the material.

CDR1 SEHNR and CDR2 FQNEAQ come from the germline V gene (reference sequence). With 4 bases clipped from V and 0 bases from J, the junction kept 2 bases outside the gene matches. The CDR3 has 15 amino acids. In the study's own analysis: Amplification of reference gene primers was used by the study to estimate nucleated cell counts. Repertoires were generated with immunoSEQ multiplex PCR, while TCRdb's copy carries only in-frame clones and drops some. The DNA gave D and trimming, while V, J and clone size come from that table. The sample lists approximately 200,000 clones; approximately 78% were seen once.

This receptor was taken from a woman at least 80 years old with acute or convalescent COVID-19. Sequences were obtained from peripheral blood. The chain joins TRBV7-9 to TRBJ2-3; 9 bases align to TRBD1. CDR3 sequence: CASSWGTGSTDTQYF. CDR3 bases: TGTGCCAGCAGCTGGGGGACAGGGAGCACAGATACGCAGTATTTT.